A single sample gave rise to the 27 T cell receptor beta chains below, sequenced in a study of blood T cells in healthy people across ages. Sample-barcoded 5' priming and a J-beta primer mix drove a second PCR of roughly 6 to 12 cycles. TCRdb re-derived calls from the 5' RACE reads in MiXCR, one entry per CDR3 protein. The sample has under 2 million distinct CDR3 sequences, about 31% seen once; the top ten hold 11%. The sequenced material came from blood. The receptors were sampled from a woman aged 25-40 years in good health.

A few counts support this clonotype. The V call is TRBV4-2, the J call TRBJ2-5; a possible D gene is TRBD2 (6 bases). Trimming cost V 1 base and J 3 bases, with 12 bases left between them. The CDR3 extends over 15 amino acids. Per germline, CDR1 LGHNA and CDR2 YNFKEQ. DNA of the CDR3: TGTGCCAGCAGCCAAGTTGGGGCTAGCGAAGAGACCCAGTACTTC. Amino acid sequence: CASSQVGASEETQYF.

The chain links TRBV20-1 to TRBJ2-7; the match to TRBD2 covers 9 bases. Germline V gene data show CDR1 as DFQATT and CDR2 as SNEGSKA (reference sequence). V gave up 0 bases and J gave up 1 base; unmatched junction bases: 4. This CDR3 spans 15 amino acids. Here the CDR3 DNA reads TGCAGTGCTAGAGATCAAGCGGGAGGTTCCTACGAGCAGTACTTC. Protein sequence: CSARDQAGGSYEQYF.

In DNA, the CDR3 is TGTGCCTGGAGTGCCGTCCCCTATGGCTACACCTTC. It specifies CAWSAVPYGYTF. The chain links TRBV30 to TRBJ1-2; no clear D. The CDR3 is made up of 12 amino acids. V lost 1 base, J lost 4 bases, and 7 bases lay in between. Germline V CDR1 and CDR2: GTSNPN, SVGIG (reference sequence).

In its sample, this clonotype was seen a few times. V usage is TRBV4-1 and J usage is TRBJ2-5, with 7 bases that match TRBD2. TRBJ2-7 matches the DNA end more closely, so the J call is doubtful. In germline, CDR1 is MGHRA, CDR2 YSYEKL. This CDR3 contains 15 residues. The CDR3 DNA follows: TGCGCCACTGCACTACTAGCGACCAACGAACACGAGCAGTACTTC. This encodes CATALLATNEHEQYF.

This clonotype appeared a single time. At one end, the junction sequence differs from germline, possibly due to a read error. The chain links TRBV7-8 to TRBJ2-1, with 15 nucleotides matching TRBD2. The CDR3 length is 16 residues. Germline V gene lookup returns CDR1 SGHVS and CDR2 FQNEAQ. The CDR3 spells CAGSYGTSGRHNEQFF. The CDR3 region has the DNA TGTGCCGGCAGCTACGGGACTAGCGGGAGGCACAACGAGCAGTTCTTC.

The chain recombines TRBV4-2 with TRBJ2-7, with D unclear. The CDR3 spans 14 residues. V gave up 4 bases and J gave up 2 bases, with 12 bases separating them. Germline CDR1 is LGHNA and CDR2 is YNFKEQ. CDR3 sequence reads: CASSLAMGTYEQYF. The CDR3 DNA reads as TGTGCCAGCAGCCTGGCGATGGGGACCTACGAGCAGTACTTC.

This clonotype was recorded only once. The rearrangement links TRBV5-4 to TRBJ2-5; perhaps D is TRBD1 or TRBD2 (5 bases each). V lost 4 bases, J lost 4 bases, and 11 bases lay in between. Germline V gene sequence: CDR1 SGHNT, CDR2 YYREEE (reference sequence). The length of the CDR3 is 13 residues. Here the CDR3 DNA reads TGTGCCAGCAGCGGACGGGGCGTAGAGACCCAGTACTTC. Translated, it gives CASSGRGVETQYF.

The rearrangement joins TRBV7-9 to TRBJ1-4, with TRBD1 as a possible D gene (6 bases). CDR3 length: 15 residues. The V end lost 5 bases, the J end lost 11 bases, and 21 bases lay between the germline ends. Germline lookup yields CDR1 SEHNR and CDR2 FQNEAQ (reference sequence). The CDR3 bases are TGTGCCAGCAGCAGAGGCCGGGACCCCACAGGGAAACTGTTTTTT. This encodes CASSRGRDPTGKLFF. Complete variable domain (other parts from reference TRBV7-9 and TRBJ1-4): DTGVSQNPRHKITKRGQNVTFRCDPISEHNRLYWYRQTLGQGPEFLTYFQNEAQLEKSRLLSDRFSAERPKGSFSTLEIQRTEQGDSAMYLCASSRGRDPTGKLFFGSGTQLSVL.

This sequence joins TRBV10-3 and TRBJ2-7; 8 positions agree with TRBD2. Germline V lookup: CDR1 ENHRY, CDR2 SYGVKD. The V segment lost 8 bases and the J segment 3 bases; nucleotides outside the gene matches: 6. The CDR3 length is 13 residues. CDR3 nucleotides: TGTGCCATCCAGGGCGGGGGGTACTACGAGCAGTACTTC. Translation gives CAIQGGGYYEQYF.

The CDR3 sequence is CASSVETGGTGNTIYF. The CDR3 DNA is TGTGCCAGCAGCGTAGAAACCGGGGGGACTGGAAACACCATATATTTT. The chain couples TRBV9 to TRBJ1-3; D might be TRBD1 (5 bases). V was cut by 0 bases and J by 2 bases, with 12 bases left in between. The germline V gene encodes CDR1 SGDLS and CDR2 YYNGEE. The CDR3 consists of 16 residues.

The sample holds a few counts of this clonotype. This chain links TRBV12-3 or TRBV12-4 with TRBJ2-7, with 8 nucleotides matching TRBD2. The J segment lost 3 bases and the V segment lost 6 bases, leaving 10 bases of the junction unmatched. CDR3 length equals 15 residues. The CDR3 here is CASRAAGGGFYEQYF. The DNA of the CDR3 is TGTGCCAGCAGGGCAGCGGGCGGGGGGTTCTACGAGCAGTACTTC.

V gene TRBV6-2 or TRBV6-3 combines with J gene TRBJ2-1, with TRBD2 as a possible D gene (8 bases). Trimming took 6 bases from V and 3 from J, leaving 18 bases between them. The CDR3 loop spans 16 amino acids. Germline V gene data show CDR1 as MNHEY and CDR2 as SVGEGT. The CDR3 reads CASRSGGGQHYNEQFF. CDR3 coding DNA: TGTGCCAGCAGATCCGGGGGGGGACAGCACTACAATGAGCAGTTCTTC.

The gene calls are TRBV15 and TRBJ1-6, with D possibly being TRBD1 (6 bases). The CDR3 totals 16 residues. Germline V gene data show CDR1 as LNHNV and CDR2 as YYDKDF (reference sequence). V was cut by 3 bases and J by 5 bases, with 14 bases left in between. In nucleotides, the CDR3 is TGTGCCACCAGCAGTCGGACAGCCGGGAATAATTCACCCCTCCACTTT. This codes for CATSSRTAGNNSPLHF.

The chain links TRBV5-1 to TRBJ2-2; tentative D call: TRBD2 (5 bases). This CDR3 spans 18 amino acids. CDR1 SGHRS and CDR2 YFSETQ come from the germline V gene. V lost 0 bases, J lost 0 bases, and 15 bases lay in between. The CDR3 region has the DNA TGCGCCAGCAGCTTGGGGACCCTAACGGGAACGAACACCGGGGAGCTGTTTTTT. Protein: CASSLGTLTGTNTGELFF.

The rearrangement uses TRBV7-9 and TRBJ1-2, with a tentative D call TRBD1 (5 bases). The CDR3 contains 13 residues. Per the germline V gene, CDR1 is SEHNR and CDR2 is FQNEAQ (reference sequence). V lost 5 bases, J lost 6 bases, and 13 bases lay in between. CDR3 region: CASSKPGRDGYTF. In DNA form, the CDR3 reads TGTGCCAGCAGCAAACCTGGCAGGGATGGCTACACCTTC.

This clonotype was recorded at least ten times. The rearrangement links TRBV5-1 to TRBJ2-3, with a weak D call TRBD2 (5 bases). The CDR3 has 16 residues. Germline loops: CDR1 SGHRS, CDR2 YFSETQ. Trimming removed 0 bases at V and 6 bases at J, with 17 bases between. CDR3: CASSLADPYPGDTQYF. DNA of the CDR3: TGCGCCAGCAGCTTGGCCGATCCCTATCCGGGGGATACGCAGTATTTT.

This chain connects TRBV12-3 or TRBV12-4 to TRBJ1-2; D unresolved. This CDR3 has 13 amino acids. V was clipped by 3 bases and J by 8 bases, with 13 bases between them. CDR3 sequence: CASSLTPLSGYTF. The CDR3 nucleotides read TGTGCCAGCAGTTTGACCCCATTATCAGGCTACACCTTC.

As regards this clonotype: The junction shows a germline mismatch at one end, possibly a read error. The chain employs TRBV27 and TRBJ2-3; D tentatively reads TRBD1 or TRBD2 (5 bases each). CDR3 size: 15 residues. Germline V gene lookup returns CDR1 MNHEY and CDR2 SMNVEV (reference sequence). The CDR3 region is CASSDQGVRADTRYF. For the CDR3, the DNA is TGTGCCAGCAGTGATCAGGGTGTGCGGGCAGATACGCGGTATTTT.

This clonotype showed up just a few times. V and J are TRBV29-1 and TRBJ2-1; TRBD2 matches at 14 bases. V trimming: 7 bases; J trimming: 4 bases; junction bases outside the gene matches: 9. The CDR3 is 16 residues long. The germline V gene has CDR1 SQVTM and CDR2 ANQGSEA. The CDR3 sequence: CSGDTGLAGGYNEQFF. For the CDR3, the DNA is TGCAGCGGTGATACTGGACTAGCGGGGGGTTACAATGAGCAGTTCTTC.

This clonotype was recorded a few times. The CDR3 region is CASQLGGYNEQFF. Written as DNA, the CDR3 is TGTGCCAGCCAGCTAGGGGGCTACAATGAGCAGTTCTTC. The genes are TRBV7-9 and TRBJ2-1; D is perhaps TRBD1 (6 bases). The CDR3 totals 13 residues. Trimming left V 8 bases short and J 3 bases short, with 11 bases between. Germline V CDR1 and CDR2: SEHNR, FQNEAQ (reference sequence).

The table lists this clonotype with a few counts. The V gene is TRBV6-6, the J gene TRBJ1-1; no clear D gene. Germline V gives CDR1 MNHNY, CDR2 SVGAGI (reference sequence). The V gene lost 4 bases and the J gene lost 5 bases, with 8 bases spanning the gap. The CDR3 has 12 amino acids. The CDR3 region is CASSSVRTEAFF. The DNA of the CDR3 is TGTGCCAGCAGTTCCGTAAGAACTGAAGCTTTCTTT.

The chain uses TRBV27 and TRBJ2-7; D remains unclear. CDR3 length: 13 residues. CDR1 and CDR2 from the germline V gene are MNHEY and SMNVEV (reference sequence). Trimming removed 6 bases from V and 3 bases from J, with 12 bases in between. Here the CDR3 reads CASSLTANYEQYF. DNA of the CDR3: TGTGCCAGCAGCCTAACAGCGAACTACGAGCAGTACTTC.

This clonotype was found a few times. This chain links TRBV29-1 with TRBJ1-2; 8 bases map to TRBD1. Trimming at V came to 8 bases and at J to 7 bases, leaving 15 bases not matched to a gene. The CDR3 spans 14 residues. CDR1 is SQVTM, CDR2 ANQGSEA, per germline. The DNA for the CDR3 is TGCAGCACCCGACAGGGGACAAATAGCGGTGGCTACACCTTC. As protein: CSTRQGTNSGGYTF.

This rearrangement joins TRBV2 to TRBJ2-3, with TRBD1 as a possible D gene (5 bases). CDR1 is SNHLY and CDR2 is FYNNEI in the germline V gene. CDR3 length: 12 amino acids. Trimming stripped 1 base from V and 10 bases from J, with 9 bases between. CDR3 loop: CASSEEGYAQYF. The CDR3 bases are TGTGCCAGCAGTGAAGAGGGGTATGCGCAGTATTTT.

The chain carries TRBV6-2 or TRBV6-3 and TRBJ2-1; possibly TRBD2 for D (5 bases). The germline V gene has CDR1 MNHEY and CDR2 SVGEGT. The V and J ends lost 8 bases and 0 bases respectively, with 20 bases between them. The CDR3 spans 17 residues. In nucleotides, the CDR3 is TGTGCCAGCGCCTTTCACCGAGGGATTAGCTCCTACAATGAGCAGTTCTTC. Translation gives CASAFHRGISSYNEQFF.

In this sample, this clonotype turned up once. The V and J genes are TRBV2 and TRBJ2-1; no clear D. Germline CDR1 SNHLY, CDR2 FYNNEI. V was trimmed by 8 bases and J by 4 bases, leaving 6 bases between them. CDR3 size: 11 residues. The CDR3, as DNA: TGTGCCAGCGCCCAGTACAATGAGCAGTTCTTC. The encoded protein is CASAQYNEQFF.

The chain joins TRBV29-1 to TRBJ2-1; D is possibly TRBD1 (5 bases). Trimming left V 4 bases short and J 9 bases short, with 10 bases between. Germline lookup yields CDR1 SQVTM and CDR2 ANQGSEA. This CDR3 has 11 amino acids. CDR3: CSVVVRGEQFF. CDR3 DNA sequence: TGCAGCGTTGTTGTTAGGGGTGAGCAGTTCTTC.